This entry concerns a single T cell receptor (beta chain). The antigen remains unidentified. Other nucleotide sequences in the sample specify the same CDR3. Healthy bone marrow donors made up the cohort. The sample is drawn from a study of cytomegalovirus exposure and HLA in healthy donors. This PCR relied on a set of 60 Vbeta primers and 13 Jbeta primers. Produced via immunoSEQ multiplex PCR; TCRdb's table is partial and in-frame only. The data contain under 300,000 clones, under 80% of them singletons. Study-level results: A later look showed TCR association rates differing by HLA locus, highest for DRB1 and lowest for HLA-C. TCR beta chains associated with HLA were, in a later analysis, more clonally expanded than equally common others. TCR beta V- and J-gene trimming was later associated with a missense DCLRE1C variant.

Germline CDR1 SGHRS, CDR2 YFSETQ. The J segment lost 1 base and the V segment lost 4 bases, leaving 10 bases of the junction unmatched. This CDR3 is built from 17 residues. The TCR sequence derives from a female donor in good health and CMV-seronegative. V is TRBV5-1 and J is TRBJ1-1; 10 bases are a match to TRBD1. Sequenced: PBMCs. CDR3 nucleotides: TGCGCCAGCAGCCCAGGGGCGGGACAGGGGACGAACACTGAAGCTTTCTTT. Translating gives CASSPGAGQGTNTEAFF.